The 2 T cell receptor beta chains in this list originate from one sample, sequenced in a study of blood T cell repertoires in COVID-19. The table came from immunoSEQ multiplex PCR; TCRdb's copy has only in-frame clones and leaves some out. This table has 200,000 to 250,000 clones, 80% appearing once. Sequencing was performed on PBMCs or T cells enriched from blood (not recorded which). These receptors all come from a man aged 25-40 years with acute COVID-19.

The chain is built from TRBV7-2 and TRBJ2-1, with a weak D call TRBD1 (6 bases). The CDR3 consists of 13 residues. With 0 bases removed from V and 11 bases from J, the gap between germline ends came to 11 bases. Germline V CDR1 and CDR2: SGHTA, FQGNSA. The CDR3 nucleotides are TGTGCCAGCAGCTTAGCGGGGGCTGGACAGCAGTTCTTC. Translated, it gives CASSLAGAGQQFF.

The gene calls are TRBV4-1 and TRBJ2-5, with 7 bases matching TRBD2. CDR3 length equals 17 residues. The germline gives CDR1 MGHRA, CDR2 YSYEKL. J lost 4 bases, V lost 1 base, and 12 bases had no gene match. Here the CDR3 reads CASSQVGSGHNRETQYF. The DNA for the CDR3 is TGCGCCAGCAGCCAAGTTGGTAGCGGGCACAACCGAGAGACCCAGTACTTC.